This TCR beta chain was captured in a study of radiation and T cells in renal cell carcinoma. General study results and limits: Top tumor clonotypes rose in blood 2 weeks post-radiation, then contracted. Pretreatment tumor biopsies were lacking, so baseline clonotypes are unknown.

In this sample, this clone turned up a few times. Antigen unknown. TCRdb's copy holds only in-frame clones and misses some; the assay was immunoSEQ multiplex PCR. Here the sample spans 150,000 or so clones, roughly 90% being singletons. As to time point: baseline pretreatment blood. Specified treatment: 15 Gy SBRT to primary tumor, nephrectomy 4 weeks later. The tumor was a clear cell renal cell carcinoma. This TCR was sampled from a woman aged 45-65 years with renal cell carcinoma. This sample comprised blood, obtained from a patient whose treatment included radiotherapy and nephrectomy.

The CDR3 DNA sequence: TGCAGCGTTGAAGTTGGGGGTTCCACTGAAGCTTTCTTT. Amino acid sequence: CSVEVGGSTEAFF. This chain connects TRBV29-1 to TRBJ1-1, with D tentatively TRBD1 (5 bases). CDR1 SQVTM and CDR2 ANQGSEA come from the germline V gene. Trimming left V 1 base short and J 4 bases short, with 10 bases between. The CDR3 consists of 13 residues.